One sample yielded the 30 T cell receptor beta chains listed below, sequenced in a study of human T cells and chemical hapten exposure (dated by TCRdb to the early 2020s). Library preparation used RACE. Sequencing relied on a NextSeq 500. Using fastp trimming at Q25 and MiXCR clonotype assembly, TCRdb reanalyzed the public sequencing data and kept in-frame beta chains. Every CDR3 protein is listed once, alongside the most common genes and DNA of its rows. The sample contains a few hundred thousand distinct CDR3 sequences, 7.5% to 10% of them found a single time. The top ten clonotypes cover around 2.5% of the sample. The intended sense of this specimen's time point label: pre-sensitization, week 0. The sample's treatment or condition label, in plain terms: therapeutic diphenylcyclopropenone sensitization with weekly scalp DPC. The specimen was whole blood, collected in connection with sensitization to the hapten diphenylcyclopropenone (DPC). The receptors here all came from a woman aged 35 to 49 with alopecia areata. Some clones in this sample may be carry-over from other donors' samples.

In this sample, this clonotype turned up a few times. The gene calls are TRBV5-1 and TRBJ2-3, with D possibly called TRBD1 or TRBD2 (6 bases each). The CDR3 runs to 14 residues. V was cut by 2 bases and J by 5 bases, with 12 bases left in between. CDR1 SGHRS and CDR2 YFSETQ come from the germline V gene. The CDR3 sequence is CASSLQGGVDTQYF. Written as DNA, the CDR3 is TGCGCCAGCAGCTTACAGGGCGGGGTAGATACGCAGTATTTT.

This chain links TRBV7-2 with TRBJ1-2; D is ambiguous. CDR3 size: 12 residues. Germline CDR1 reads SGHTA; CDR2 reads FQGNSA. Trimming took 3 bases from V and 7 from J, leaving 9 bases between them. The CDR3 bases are TGTGCCAGCAGCTTGGACCCCATTGGCTACACCTTC. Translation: CASSLDPIGYTF.

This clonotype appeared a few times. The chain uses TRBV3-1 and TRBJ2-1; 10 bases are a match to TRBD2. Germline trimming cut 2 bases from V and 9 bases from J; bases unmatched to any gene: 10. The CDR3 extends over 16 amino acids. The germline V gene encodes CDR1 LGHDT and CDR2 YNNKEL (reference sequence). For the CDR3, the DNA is TGTGCCAGCAGCCAATGGGGAGCGGGAGGGGGAGTTGAGCAGTTCTTC. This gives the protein CASSQWGAGGGVEQFF.

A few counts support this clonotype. CDR3 amino acids: CATSLRHTDTQYF. In nucleotides, the CDR3 is TGTGCCACTAGCCTGAGACACACAGATACGCAGTATTTT. The J gene is TRBJ2-3, the V gene TRBV24-1; D is unresolved. Germline-derived CDR1 and CDR2 are KGHDR and SFDVKD. V lost 10 bases, J lost 2 bases, and 12 bases lay in between. There are 13 residues in the CDR3.

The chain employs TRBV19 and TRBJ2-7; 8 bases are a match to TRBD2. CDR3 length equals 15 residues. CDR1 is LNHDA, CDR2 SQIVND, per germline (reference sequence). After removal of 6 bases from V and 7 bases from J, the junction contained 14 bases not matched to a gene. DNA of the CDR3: TGTGCCAGTAGCCCAGACCTAGCGGGTCCGAGGGAGCAGTACTTC. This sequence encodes CASSPDLAGPREQYF.

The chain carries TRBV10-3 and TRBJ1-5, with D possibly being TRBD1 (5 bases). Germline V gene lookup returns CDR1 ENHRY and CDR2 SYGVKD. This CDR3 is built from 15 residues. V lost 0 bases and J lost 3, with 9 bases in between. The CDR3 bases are TGTGCCATCAGTGAGTCGCTAGGGGCCAATCAGCCCCAGCATTTT. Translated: CAISESLGANQPQHF.

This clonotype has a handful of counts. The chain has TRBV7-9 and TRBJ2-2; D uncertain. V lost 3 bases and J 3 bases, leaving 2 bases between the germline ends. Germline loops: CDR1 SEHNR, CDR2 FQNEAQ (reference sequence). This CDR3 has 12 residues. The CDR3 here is CASSFDTGELFF. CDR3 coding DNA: TGTGCCAGCAGCTTTGACACCGGGGAGCTGTTTTTT.

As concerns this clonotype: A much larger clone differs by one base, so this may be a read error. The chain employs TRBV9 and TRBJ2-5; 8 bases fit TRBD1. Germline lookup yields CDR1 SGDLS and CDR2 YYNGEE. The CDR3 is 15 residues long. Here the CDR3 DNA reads TGTGTCAGCAGCGTAGGACAGGGAGAGGCGGAGACCCAGTACTTC. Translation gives CVSSVGQGEAETQYF.

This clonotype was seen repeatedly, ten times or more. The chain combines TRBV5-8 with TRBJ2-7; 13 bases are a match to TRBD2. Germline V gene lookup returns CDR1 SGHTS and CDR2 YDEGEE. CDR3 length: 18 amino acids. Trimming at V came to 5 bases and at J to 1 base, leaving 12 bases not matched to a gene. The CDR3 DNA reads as TGTGCCAGCAGTTCCGGACTAGCGGGAGCGGGGACTTCCTACGAGCAGTACTTC. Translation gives CASSSGLAGAGTSYEQYF.

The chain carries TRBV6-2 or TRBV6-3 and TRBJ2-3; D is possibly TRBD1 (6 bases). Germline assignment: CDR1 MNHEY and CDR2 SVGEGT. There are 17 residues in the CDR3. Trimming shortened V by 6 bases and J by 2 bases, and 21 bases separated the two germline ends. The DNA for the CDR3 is TGTGCCAGCAGCCCACGTCCCCGGGGACAACACACAGATACGCAGTATTTT. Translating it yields CASSPRPRGQHTDTQYF.

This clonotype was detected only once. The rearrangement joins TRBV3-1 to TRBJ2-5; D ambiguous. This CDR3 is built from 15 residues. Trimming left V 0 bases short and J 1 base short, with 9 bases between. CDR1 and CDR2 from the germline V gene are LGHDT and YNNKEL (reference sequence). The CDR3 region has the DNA TGTGCCAGCAGCCAAGATCCCATTTCCCAAGAGACCCAGTACTTC. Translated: CASSQDPISQETQYF.

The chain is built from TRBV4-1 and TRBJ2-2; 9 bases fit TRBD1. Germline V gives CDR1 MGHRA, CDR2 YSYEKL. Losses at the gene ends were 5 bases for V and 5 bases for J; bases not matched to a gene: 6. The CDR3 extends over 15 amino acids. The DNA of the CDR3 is TGCGCCAGCAGCTGGGGACAGGGTCAGACCGGGGAGCTGTTTTTT. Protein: CASSWGQGQTGELFF.

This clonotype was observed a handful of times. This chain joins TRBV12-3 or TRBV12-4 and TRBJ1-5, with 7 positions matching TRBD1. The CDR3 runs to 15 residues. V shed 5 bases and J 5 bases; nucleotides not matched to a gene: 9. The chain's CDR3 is CASSTLQGYDQPQHF. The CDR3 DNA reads TGTGCCAGCAGTACACTACAGGGGTACGATCAGCCCCAGCATTTT.

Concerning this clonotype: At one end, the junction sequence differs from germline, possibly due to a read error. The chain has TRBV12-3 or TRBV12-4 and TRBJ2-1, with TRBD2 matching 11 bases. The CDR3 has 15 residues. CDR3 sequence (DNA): TGTGCCACCAGTGGGACTAGCGGACTTTGGAATGAGCAGTTCTTC. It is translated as CATSGTSGLWNEQFF.

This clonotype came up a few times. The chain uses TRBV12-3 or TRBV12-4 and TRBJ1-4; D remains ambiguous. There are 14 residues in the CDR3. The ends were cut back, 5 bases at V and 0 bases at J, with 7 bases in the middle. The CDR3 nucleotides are TGTGCCAGCAGTAAAGGAGCAACTAATGAAAAACTGTTTTTT. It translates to CASSKGATNEKLFF.

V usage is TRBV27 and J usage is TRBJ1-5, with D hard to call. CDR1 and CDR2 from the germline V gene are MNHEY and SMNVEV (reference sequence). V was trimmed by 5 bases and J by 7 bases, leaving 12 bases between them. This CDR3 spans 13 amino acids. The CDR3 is CASSGSLGQPQHF. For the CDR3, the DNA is TGTGCCAGCAGTGGGTCTTTGGGACAGCCCCAGCATTTT.

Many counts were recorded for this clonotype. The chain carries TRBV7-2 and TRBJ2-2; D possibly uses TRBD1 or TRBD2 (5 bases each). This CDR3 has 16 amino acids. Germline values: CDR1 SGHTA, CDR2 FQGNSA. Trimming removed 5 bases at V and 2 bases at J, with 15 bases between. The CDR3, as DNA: TGTGCCAGCAGCCGATCACCGGGGCCTAACACCGGGGAGCTGTTTTTT. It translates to CASSRSPGPNTGELFF.

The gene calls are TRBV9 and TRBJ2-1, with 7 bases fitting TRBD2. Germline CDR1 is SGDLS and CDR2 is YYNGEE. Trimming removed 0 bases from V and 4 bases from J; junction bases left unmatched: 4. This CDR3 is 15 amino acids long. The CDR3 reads CASSVGTREYNEQFF. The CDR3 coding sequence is TGTGCCAGCAGCGTAGGGACTAGAGAGTACAATGAGCAGTTCTTC.

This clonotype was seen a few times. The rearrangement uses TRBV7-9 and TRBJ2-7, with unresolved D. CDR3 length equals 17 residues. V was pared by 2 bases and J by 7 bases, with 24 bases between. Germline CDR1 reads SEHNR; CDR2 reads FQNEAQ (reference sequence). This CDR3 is CASSLMELGSRILEQYF. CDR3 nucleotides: TGTGCCAGCAGCTTAATGGAGTTAGGTAGCCGCATCCTGGAGCAGTACTTC.

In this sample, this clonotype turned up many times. CDR3 region: CASSLTSAVYNEQFF. In DNA, the CDR3 is TGTGCCAGCAGCCTTACTAGCGCGGTCTACAATGAGCAGTTCTTC. The chain links TRBV3-1 to TRBJ2-1; 7 positions agree with TRBD2. With V trimmed by 4 bases and J by 3 bases, 6 bases remained unmatched. The CDR3 runs 15 residues. Germline V gene sequence: CDR1 LGHDT, CDR2 YNNKEL (reference sequence).

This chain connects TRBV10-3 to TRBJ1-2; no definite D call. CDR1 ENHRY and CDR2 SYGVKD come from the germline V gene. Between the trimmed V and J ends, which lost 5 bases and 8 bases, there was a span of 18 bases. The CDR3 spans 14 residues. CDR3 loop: CAISTSPDIGGYTF. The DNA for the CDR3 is TGTGCCATCAGTACGTCTCCCGACATAGGGGGCTACACCTTC.

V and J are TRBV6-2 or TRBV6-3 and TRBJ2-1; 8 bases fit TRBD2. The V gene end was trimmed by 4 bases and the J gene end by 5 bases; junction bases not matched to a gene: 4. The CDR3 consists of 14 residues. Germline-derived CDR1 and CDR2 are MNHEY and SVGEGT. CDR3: CASSSTSGHNEQFF. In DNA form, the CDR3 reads TGTGCCAGCAGTTCAACTAGCGGACACAATGAGCAGTTCTTC.

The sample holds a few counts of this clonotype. DNA of the CDR3: TGTGCCAGCAGCTCAACTAGTGCCGGGGAGCTGTTTTTT. As protein: CASSSTSAGELFF. This sequence joins TRBV7-3 and TRBJ2-2; D possibly corresponds to TRBD2 (5 bases). Germline CDR1 reads SGHTA; CDR2 reads FQGTGA. The CDR3 extends over 13 amino acids. The germline V and J ends were trimmed by 4 bases and 6 bases, with 9 bases remaining between them.

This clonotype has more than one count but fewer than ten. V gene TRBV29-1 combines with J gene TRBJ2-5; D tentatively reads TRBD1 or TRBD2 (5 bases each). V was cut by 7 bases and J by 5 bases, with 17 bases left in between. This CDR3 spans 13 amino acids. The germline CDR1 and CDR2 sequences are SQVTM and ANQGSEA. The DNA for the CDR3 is TGCAGCGAATTGAGGGCAGGGCATGAGACCCAGTACTTC. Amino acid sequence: CSELRAGHETQYF.

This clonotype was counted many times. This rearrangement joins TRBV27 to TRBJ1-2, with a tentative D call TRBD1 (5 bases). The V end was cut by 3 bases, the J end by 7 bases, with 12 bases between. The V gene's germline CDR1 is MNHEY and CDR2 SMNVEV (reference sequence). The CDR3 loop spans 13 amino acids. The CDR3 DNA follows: TGTGCCAGCAGTTTCGGCAGGGAAGGTGGCTACACCTTC. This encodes CASSFGREGGYTF.

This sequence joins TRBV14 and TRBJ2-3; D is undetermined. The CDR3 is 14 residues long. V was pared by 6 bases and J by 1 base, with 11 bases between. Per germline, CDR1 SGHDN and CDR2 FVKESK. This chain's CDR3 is CASSYGGGTDTQYF. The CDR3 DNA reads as TGTGCCAGCAGTTACGGCGGTGGCACAGATACGCAGTATTTT. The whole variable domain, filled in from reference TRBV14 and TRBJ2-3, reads EAGVTQFPSHSVIEKGQTVTLRCDPISGHDNLYWYRRVMGKEIKFLLHFVKESKQDESGMPNNRFLAERTGGTYSTLKVQPAELEDSGVYFCASSYGGGTDTQYFGPGTRLTVL.

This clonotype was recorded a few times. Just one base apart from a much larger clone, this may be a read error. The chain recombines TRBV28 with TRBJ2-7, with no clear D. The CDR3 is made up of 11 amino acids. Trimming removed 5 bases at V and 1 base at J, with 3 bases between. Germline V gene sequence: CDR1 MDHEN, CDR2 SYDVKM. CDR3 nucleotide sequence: TGTGCCAGCAGTATATCCTACGAGCAGTACTTC. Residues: CASSISYEQYF.

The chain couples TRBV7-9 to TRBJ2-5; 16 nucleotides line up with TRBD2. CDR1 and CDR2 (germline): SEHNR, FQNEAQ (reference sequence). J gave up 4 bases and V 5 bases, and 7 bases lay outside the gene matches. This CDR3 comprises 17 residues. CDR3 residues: CASSPGTSGRAGETQYF. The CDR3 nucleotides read TGTGCCAGCAGCCCCGGGACTAGCGGGAGGGCCGGAGAGACCCAGTACTTC.

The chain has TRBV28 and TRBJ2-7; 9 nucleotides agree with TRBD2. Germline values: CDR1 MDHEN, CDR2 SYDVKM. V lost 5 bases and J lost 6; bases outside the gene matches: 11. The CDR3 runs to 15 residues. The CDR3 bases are TGTGCCAGCAGTCGAGCTAGCGGGATGGGGTTCGAGCAGTACTTC. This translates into CASSRASGMGFEQYF. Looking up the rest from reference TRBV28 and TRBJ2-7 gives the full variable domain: DVKVTQSSRYLVKRTGEKVFLECVQDMDHENMFWYRQDPGLGLRLIYFSYDVKMKEKGDIPEGYSVSREKKERFSLILESASTNQTSMYLCASSRASGMGFEQYFGPGTRLTVT.

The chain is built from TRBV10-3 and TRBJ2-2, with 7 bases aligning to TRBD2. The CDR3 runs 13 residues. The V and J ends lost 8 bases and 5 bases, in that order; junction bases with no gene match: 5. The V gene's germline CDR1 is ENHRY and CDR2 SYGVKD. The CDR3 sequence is CAILKGGTGELFF. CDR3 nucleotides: TGTGCCATCCTGAAGGGAGGGACCGGGGAGCTGTTTTTT.